The clone carrying this T cell receptor (beta chain) was picked up a small number of times. One entry per CDR3 protein results from TCRdb running MiXCR on the RT-PCR reads. The sample carries hundreds of thousands of distinct CDR3 sequences, 14% recorded once. The V end lost 4 bases, the J end lost 4 bases, and 11 bases lay between the germline ends. The CDR3 length is 14 residues. Germline CDR1 LGHDT, CDR2 YNNKEL (reference sequence). The chain combines TRBV3-1 with TRBJ2-1; TRBD2 is a possible D gene (5 bases). This clonotype was obtained from a female donor in good health, serving as a healthy control. Sequenced material: memory CD4+ T cells from blood. Here the CDR3 reads CASSPDYGYNEQFF. CDR3 in DNA: TGTGCCAGCAGCCCCGACTATGGATACAATGAGCAGTTCTTC.